This T cell receptor beta chain comes out of a study of T cells in Graves' hyperthyroidism and ophthalmopathy. Turning to the study itself: Any treatment followed the collection of peripheral blood at initial diagnosis.

Germline V gene data show CDR1 as SGHAT and CDR2 as FQNNGV. The CDR3 has 16 residues. V was pared by 0 bases and J by 6 bases, with 8 bases of the junction left unmatched. This clonotype was seen at least ten times. Its antigen is currently unknown. Extraction of PBMCs used 9 to 10 ml of fresh peripheral blood. Study findings and constraints: Progression to ophthalmopathy was predicted a median of about 6.6 months early.

Amplified regions were TCR beta CDR3 sequences from RNA transcripts. The HTBI primer set served for first-round RT-PCR of the TCR CDR3. Using its own MiXCR run on the multiplex PCR reads, TCRdb lists one record per CDR3 protein. The repertoire holds fewer than 750,000 distinct CDR3 sequences, more than 12% seen once, with about 12% in the top ten. The sequenced sample consisted of blood. This sequence was found in a woman in her forties or fifties with Graves' ophthalmopathy. This chain links TRBV11-2 with TRBJ2-5; 9 bases agree with TRBD1. The CDR3 spells CASSLDDRGSVKTQYF. CDR3 coding DNA: TGTGCCAGCAGCTTAGATGACAGGGGGTCGGTAAAGACCCAGTACTTC.